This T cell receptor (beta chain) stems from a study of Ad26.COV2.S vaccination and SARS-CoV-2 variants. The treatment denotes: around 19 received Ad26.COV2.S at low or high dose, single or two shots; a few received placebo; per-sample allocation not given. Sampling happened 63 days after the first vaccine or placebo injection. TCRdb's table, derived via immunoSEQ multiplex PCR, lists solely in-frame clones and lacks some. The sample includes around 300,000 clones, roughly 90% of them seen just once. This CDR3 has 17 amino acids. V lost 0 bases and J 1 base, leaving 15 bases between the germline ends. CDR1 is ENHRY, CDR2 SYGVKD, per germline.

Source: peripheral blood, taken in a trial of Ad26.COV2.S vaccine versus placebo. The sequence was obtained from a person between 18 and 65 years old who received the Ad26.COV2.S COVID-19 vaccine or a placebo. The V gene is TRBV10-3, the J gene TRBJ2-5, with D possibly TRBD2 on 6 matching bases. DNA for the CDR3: TGTGCCATCAGTGAGTCCCCTTCTACTAGCCGCCAAGAGACCCAGTACTTC. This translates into CAISESPSTSRQETQYF.